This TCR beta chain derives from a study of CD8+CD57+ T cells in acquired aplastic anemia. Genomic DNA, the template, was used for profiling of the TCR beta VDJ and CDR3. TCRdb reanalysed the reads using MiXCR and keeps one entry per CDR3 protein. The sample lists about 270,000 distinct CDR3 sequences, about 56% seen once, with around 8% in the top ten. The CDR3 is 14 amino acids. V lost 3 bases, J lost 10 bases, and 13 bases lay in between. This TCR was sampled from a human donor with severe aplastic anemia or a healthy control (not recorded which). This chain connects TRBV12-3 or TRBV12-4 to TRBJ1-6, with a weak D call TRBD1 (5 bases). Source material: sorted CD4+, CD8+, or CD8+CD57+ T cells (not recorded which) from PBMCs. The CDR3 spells CASSLYGGGSPLHF. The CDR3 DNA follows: TGTGCCAGCAGTTTGTACGGGGGGGGATCACCCCTCCACTTT.